Sequencing of this T cell receptor beta chain was carried out in a study of metastatic and nonmetastatic thyroid tumors. The wider study: Both malignant and benign thyroid patients supplied peripheral blood and tumor or nodule tissue samples, across which the repertoires of these patients were then compared. Study results and limitations: Benign nodules were reported to have significantly lower TCR beta diversity than malignant thyroid tumors, in blood and tumor.

This CDR3 comprises 16 residues. Between the trimmed V and J ends, which lost 6 bases and 13 bases, there was a span of 31 bases. Germline V gene sequence: CDR1 MNHEY, CDR2 SMNVEV (reference sequence). Authors' analysis steps: Clinicopathological groups supplied CDR3 differences that were used to build a distant-metastasis classifier for papillary thyroid cancer. TCRdb reanalyzed the PCR reads via MiXCR. The authors' filters were not applied to this entry. The repertoire holds fewer than 10,000 clones, 44% seen once, with less than 40% in the top ten. Thyroid surgery was performed in patients who had received no treatment beforehand. This clone came up a few times. Antigen: not known.

The specimen was tumor tissue. This chain uses TRBV27 with TRBJ2-7; TRBD2 is a possible D gene (6 bases). This receptor was identified in a male donor with papillary thyroid cancer or a benign thyroid nodule (not recorded which). Some clones in this sample may be carry-over from other donors' samples. DNA for the CDR3: TGTGCCAGCAGGCCTATCGGTGGGGGGAACTCCTACGATCATTACTTC. Translating gives CASRPIGGGNSYDHYF.